These T cell receptor beta chains were read from a single sample in a study of regulatory T cells in long-lasting Graves disease. TCRdb ran MiXCR on the multiplex PCR reads and lists one entry per CDR3 protein. Of roughly 500,000 distinct CDR3 sequences in the sample, about 20% were seen once. The sequenced sample was peripheral blood mononuclear cells (PBMCs), obtained when the disease was refractory, from a patient treated with antithyroid drugs. These TCRs come from a female donor with Graves disease. CDR3s include the opening cysteine and the closing phenylalanine or tryptophan. The D gene is left open where the match is weak. The size of a clone is reported for some rows only, either as once, few or many, or as a class for expanded clones.

abundance,j_gene,v_gene,d_gene,CDR3nt,CDR3aa
many,TRBJ2-7,TRBV7-2,-,TGTGCCAGCACCGAGGGGCAGGTGTCCTACGAGCAGTACTTC,CASTEGQVSYEQYF
many,TRBJ2-5,TRBV12-3/TRBV12-4,-,TGTGCCAGCAGTTTATTGGCGGGGGCCCAAGAGACCCAGTACTTC,CASSLLAGAQETQYF
-,TRBJ2-1,TRBV6-1,-,TGTGCCAGCAGTACAGTTTTTGGGAATTTTGACAATGAGCAGTTCTTC,CASSTVFGNFDNEQFF
many,TRBJ1-2,TRBV6-1,-,TGTGCCAGCAGTGATACTGGACTCAAGGACTCCTATGGCTACACCTTC,CASSDTGLKDSYGYTF
-,TRBJ2-5,TRBV3-1,TRBD2,TGTGCCAGCAGCCAAGTTTATGGGCGGGGGGGTGAGACCCAGTACTTC,CASSQVYGRGGETQYF
few,TRBJ2-1,TRBV2,TRBD2,TGTGCCAGCGAGCCCCGGGAGGGACCTTTTTACAATGAGCAGTTCTTC,CASEPREGPFYNEQFF
many,TRBJ1-1,TRBV28,-,TGTGCCAGTGAAGCGGGCAACACTGAAGCTTTCTTT,CASEAGNTEAFF
many,TRBJ1-2,TRBV7-2,-,TGTGCCAGCAGCTCGCCCTCCCTACATTATAACTATGGCTACACCTTC,CASSSPSLHYNYGYTF
-,TRBJ2-5,TRBV4-3,-,TGCGCCAGCAGCCGAGCCCCGGGAACGAAAGAGACCCAGTACTTC,CASSRAPGTKETQYF
few,TRBJ2-5,TRBV7-9,TRBD2,TGTGCCACCGCGGGGGGCGAGACCCAGTACTTC,CATAGGETQYF
-,TRBJ1-1,TRBV30,TRBD1,TGTGCCTGGAGTGGGGGACAGGGTAGGACTGAAGCTTTCTTT,CAWSGGQGRTEAFF
-,TRBJ1-3,TRBV30,-,TGTGCCTGCGGGTACACTGGAAACACCATATATTTT,CACGYTGNTIYF
many,TRBJ2-2,TRBV28,TRBD1,TGTGCCAGTGACAGGGGGCCGGTGAACACCGGGGAGCTGTTTTTT,CASDRGPVNTGELFF
-,TRBJ1-1,TRBV19,-,TGTGCCAGTATGCGGGGGAACACTGAAGCTTTCTTT,CASMRGNTEAFF
few,TRBJ1-5,TRBV19,-,TGTGCCAGTACCTGGACACCTCGAAATCAGCCCCAGCATTTT,CASTWTPRNQPQHF
few,TRBJ1-2,TRBV20-1,TRBD1,TGCAGTGCTAGAGATCTGGACAGGGTGGCCTATGGCTACACCTTC,CSARDLDRVAYGYTF
-,TRBJ1-1,TRBV5-1,-,TGCGCCAGCAGCTTCGGGACCCACAGGGTGTCGGTAGCTTTCTTT,CASSFGTHRVSVAFF
many,TRBJ2-5,TRBV20-1,TRBD1,TGCAGTGCTAGAGTGGCAGGGGGCGAACAAGAGACCCAGTACTTC,CSARVAGGEQETQYF
many,TRBJ1-1,TRBV28,TRBD1,TGCGCATACAGGGGTCTGAACACTGAAGCTTTCTTT,CAYRGLNTEAFF
-,TRBJ2-2,TRBV6-9,-,TGTGCCAGCAGTTATCGGGGTTTCGACACCGGGGAGCTGTTTTTT,CASSYRGFDTGELFF
many,TRBJ2-5,TRBV6-1,TRBD2,TGTGCCAGCAGGCGGGGGTTGTACCAAGAGACCCAGTACTTC,CASRRGLYQETQYF
once,TRBJ2-1,TRBV10-3,TRBD1,TGTGCCATCAGTGAGTCACAGGGGGCAGGAGGTGAGCAGTTCTTC,CAISESQGAGGEQFF
many,TRBJ2-5,TRBV11-2,-,TGTGCCAGCAGCTTTCGCACAGGCGGGGAGACCCAGTACTTC,CASSFRTGGETQYF
many,TRBJ2-5,TRBV20-1,-,TGCAGTGCTAGCGCTAAAGAGACCCAGTACTTC,CSASAKETQYF
many,TRBJ2-7,TRBV6-1,-,TGTGCCAGCAGTGGACAGGGAGGTGCGACCTACGAGCAGTACTTC,CASSGQGGATYEQYF
many,TRBJ1-1,TRBV6-1,-,TGTGCCAGCAGCTATGGTGGAACAACTGAAGCTTTCTTT,CASSYGGTTEAFF
many,TRBJ2-7,TRBV7-2,TRBD1,TGTGCCAGCAGCCCGACTGGACAGGCTGGCTACGAGCAGTACTTC,CASSPTGQAGYEQYF
-,TRBJ2-2,TRBV19,-,TGTGCCAGTAGTATCATCATGGAAACCGGGGAGCTGTTTTTT,CASSIIMETGELFF
many,TRBJ1-4,TRBV18,-,TGTGCCAGCTCACTGGATGAAAAACTGTTTTTT,CASSLDEKLFF
-,TRBJ2-5,TRBV28,-,TGTGCCAGCAGCGACCCAACAGGGAGCTGGGAGACCCAGTACTTC,CASSDPTGSWETQYF
few,TRBJ1-2,TRBV20-1,-,TGCAGTGCTTTGGCAGGGGTGATCTATGGCTACACCTTC,CSALAGVIYGYTF
many,TRBJ2-7,TRBV12-5,-,TGTGCTAGTGGTTTGGTTGCCGTCTACGAGCAGTACTTC,CASGLVAVYEQYF
many,TRBJ1-6,TRBV6-1,-,TGTGCCAGCAGTAAAAAGGGGCCCTATAATTCACCCCTCCACTTT,CASSKKGPYNSPLHF
many,TRBJ1-1,TRBV10-3,TRBD1,TGTGCCATCAGTGGGGGGACAGGGTCCTTTACTGAAGCTTTCTTT,CAISGGTGSFTEAFF
-,TRBJ1-2,TRBV18,-,TGTGCCAGCTCACCGGCAGACCGACCCTATGGCTACACCTTC,CASSPADRPYGYTF
many,TRBJ1-5,TRBV2,-,TGTGCCAGCAGCCCTCCGCGGGGGCCCCAGCATTTT,CASSPPRGPQHF
-,TRBJ2-3,TRBV20-1,TRBD1,TGCAGTGCTAGAGTTCCAGGGGGCTTCGCAGATACGCAGTATTTT,CSARVPGGFADTQYF
many,TRBJ1-2,TRBV24-1,-,TGTGCCACCAGTGATAGCGACACCTTCACCCTCTATGGCTACACCTTC,CATSDSDTFTLYGYTF
few,TRBJ2-7,TRBV7-2,-,TGTGCCAGCAGCCCCGCGACAGTTGGCGAGCAGTACTTC,CASSPATVGEQYF
many,TRBJ1-5,TRBV6-2/TRBV6-3,-,TGTGCCAGCAGTCAGACAGGTCTTGGGAATCAGCCCCAGCATTTT,CASSQTGLGNQPQHF
-,TRBJ2-7,TRBV5-6,-,TGTGCCAGCAGCTTCCACGGACCATTAGAGCAGTACTTC,CASSFHGPLEQYF
-,TRBJ1-5,TRBV20-1,-,TGCAGTGCTGGGGGCTTGTCAGAATATAGCAATCAGCCCCAGCATTTT,CSAGGLSEYSNQPQHF
-,TRBJ2-7,TRBV4-1,TRBD1,TGCGCCAGCAGCCACCCCGTTTGGGACAGTTCCTACGAGCAGTACTTC,CASSHPVWDSSYEQYF
-,TRBJ2-3,TRBV5-4,-,TGTGCCAGCAGCACATACGGAGGGTCGGCCCCAGATACGCAGTATTTT,CASSTYGGSAPDTQYF
-,TRBJ1-6,TRBV6-2/TRBV6-3,-,TGTGCCAGCAGTTACGAACTATATAATTCACCCCTCCACTTT,CASSYELYNSPLHF
few,TRBJ2-6,TRBV20-1,-,TGCAGTGCTACCAGTGGTTACTCTGGGGCCAACGTCCTGACTTTC,CSATSGYSGANVLTF
many,TRBJ2-7,TRBV10-3,-,TGTGCCATCAGTGAGAGACTCGGAGGGCCGTACGGGCAGTACTTC,CAISERLGGPYGQYF
few,TRBJ1-5,TRBV7-2,-,TGTGCCAGCAGCTTAGCCTCCCATAGCAATCAGCCCCAGCATTTT,CASSLASHSNQPQHF
-,TRBJ1-2,TRBV5-1,-,TGCGCCAGCAGCTTCCGGGAGGACTATGGCTACACCTTC,CASSFREDYGYTF
many,TRBJ2-7,TRBV7-9,TRBD1,TGTGCCAGCAGCTCAGTTTACAGGGGAAGTGGCGAGCAGTACTTC,CASSSVYRGSGEQYF
-,TRBJ1-2,TRBV7-9,TRBD1,TGTGCCAGCAGCTCTGAGGGACAGGGGTCCTTGGATGGCTACACCTTC,CASSSEGQGSLDGYTF
many,TRBJ1-2,TRBV19,-,TGTGCCAGTCAACAGGGAGCTGGCTACACCTTC,CASQQGAGYTF